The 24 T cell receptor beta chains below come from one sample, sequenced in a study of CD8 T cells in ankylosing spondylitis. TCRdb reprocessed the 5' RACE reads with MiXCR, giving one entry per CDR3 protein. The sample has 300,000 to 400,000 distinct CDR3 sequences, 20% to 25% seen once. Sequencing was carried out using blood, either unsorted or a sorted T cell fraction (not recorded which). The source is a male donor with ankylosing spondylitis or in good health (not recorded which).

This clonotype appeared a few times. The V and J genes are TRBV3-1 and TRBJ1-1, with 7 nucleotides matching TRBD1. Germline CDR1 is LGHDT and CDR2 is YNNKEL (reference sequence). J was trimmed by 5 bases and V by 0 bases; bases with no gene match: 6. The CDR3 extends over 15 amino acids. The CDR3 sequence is CASSQDQGVWTEAFF. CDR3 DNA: TGTGCCAGCAGCCAAGATCAGGGGGTGTGGACTGAAGCTTTCTTT.

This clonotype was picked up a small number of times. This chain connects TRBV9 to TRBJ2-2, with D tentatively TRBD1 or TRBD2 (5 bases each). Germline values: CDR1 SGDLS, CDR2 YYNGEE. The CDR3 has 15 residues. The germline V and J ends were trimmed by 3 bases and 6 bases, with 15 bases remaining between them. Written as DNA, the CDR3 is TGTGCCAGCAGCGACCGGGACCAAGCGCCCGGGGAGCTGTTTTTT. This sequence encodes CASSDRDQAPGELFF.

CDR3 residues: CSVEGQLQETQYF. CDR3 nucleotides: TGCAGCGTTGAGGGACAGCTCCAAGAGACCCAGTACTTC. The chain is built from TRBV29-1 and TRBJ2-5; 7 nucleotides agree with TRBD1. The CDR3 has 13 residues. V dropped 3 bases and J dropped 1; count of bases not matched to a gene: 2. Germline CDR1 reads SQVTM; CDR2 reads ANQGSEA.

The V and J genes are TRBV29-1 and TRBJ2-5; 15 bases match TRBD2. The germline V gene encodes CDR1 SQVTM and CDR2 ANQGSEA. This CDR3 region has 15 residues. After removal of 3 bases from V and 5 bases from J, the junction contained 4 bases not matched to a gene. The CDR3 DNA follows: TGCAGCGTTGATGGACTAGCGGGGGGGCGTGAGACCCAGTACTTC. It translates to CSVDGLAGGRETQYF.

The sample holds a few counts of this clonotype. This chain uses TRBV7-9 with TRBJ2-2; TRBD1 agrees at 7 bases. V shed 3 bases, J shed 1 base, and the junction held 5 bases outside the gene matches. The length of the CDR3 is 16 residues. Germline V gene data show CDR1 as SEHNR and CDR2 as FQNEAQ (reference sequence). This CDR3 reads CASSFARDRNTGELFF. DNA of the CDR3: TGTGCCAGCAGCTTTGCCCGGGACAGGAACACCGGGGAGCTGTTTTTT.

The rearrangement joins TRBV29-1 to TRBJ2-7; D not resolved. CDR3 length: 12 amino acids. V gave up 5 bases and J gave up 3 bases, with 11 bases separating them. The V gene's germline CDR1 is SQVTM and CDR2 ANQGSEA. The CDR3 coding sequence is TGCAGCGTTCTGATGTCAGACTACGAGCAGTACTTC. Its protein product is CSVLMSDYEQYF.

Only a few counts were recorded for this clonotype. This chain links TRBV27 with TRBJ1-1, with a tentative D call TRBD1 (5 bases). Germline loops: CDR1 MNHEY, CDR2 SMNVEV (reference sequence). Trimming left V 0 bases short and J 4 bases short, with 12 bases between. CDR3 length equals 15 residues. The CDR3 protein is CASSLSGGRGTEAFF. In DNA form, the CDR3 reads TGTGCCAGCAGTTTATCAGGTGGGAGGGGCACTGAAGCTTTCTTT.

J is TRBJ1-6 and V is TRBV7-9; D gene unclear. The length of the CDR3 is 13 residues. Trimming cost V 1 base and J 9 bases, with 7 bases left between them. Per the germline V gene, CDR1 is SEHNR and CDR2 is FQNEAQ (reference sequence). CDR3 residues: CASSLDGVSPLHF. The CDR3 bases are TGTGCCAGCAGCTTAGATGGGGTTTCACCCCTCCACTTT.

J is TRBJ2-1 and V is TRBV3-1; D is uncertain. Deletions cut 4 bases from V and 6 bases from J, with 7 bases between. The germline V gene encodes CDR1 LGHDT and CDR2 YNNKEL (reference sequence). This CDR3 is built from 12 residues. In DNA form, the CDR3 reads TGTGCCAGCAGCCCCCAGAGCAATGAGCAGTTCTTC. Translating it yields CASSPQSNEQFF.

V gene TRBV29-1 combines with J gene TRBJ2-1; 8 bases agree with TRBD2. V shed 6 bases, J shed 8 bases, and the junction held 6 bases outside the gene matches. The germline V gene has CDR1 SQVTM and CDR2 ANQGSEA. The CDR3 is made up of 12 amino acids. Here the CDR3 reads CSVTGGPYEQFF. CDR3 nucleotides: TGCAGCGTGACGGGGGGGCCCTATGAGCAGTTCTTC.

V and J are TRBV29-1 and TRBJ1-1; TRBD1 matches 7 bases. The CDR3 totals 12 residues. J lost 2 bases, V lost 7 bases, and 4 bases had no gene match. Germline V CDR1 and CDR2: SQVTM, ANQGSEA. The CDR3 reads CSAGTANTEAFF. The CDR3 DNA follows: TGCAGCGCTGGGACAGCTAACACTGAAGCTTTCTTT.

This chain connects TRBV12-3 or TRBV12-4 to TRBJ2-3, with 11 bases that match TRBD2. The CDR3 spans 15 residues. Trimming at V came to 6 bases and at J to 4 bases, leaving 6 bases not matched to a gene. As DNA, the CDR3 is TGTGCCAGCAGGCATAGCGGGGGGGCATCAGATACGCAGTATTTT. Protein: CASRHSGGASDTQYF.

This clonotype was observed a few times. The CDR3 nucleotides are TGCGCCAGCAGCCGCGAGGGCTACGAGCAGTACTTC. This gives the protein CASSREGYEQYF. The rearrangement joins TRBV4-1 to TRBJ2-7; perhaps TRBD2 as D (5 bases). The CDR3 sequence is 12 residues long. CDR1 is MGHRA and CDR2 is YSYEKL in the germline V gene. Trimming removed 4 bases from V and 3 bases from J, with 7 bases in between.

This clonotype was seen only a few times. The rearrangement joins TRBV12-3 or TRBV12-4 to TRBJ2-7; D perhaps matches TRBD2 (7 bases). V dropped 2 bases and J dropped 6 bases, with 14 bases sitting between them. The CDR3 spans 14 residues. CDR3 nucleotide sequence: TGTGCCAGCAGTTTATTGGCGGGGGCATCCGAGCAGTACTTC. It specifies CASSLLAGASEQYF.

In nucleotides, the CDR3 is TGTGCCAGCAGCTTGCTTATAAAAGAGACCCAGTACTTC. This sequence encodes CASSLLIKETQYF. This rearrangement joins TRBV7-9 to TRBJ2-5; D remains ambiguous. Germline V gene data show CDR1 as SEHNR and CDR2 as FQNEAQ (reference sequence). Between the trimmed V and J ends, which lost 3 bases and 3 bases, there was a span of 8 bases. There are 13 residues in the CDR3. The entire variable domain, with the rest obtained from reference TRBV7-9 and TRBJ2-5, is as follows: DTGVSQNPRHKITKRGQNVTFRCDPISEHNRLYWYRQTLGQGPEFLTYFQNEAQLEKSRLLSDRFSAERPKGSFSTLEIQRTEQGDSAMYLCASSLLIKETQYFGPGTRLLVL.

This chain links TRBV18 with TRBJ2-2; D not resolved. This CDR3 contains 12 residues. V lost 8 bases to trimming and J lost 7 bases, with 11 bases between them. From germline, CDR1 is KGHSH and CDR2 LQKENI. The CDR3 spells CASPGRNGELFF. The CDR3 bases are TGTGCCAGCCCCGGACGAAACGGGGAGCTGTTTTTT.

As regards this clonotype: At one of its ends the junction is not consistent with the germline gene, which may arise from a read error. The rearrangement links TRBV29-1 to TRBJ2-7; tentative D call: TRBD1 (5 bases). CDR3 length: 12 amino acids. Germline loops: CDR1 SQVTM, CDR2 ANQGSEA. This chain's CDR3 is CSVVAQTAEQYF. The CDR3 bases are TGCAGCGTTGTGGCTCAGACAGCCGAGCAGTACTTT.

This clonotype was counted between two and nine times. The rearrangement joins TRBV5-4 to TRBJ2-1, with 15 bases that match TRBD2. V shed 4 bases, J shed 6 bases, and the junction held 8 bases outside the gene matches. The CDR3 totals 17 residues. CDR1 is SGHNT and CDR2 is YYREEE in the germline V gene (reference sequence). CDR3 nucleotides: TGTGCCAGCAGCCTAAGGACTAGCGGGGGGGCCGGCAATGAGCAGTTCTTC. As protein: CASSLRTSGGAGNEQFF.

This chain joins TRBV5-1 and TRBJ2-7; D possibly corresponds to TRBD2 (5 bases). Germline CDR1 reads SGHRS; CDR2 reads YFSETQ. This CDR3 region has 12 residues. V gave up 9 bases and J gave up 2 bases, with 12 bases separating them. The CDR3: CAKAEVPYEQYF. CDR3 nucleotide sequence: TGCGCCAAGGCGGAGGTACCCTACGAGCAGTACTTC. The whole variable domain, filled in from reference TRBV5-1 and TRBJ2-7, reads KAGVTQTPRYLIKTRGQQVTLSCSPISGHRSVSWYQQTPGQGLQFLFEYFSETQRNKGNFPGRFSGRQFSNSRSEMNVSTLELGDSALYLCAKAEVPYEQYFGPGTRLTVT.

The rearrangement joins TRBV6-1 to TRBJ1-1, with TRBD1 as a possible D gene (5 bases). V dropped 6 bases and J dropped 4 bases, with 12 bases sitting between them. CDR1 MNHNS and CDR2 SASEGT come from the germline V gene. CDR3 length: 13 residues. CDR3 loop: CASSVFGATEAFF. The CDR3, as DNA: TGTGCCAGCAGCGTTTTTGGGGCCACTGAAGCTTTCTTT.

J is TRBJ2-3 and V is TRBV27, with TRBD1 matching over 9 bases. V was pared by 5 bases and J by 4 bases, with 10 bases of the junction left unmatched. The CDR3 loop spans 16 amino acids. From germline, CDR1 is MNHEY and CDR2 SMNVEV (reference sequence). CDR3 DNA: TGTGCCAGCAGTACTGGGACAGGGACGGTGCCAGATACGCAGTATTTT. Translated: CASSTGTGTVPDTQYF.

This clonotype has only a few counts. The CDR3 region is CSAPGGYTDTQYF. Here the CDR3 DNA reads TGCAGCGCACCGGGGGGGTACACAGATACGCAGTATTTT. The rearrangement uses TRBV29-1 and TRBJ2-3; TRBD2 matches at 8 bases. The V gene end was trimmed by 7 bases and the J gene end by 2 bases; junction bases not matched to a gene: 5. There are 13 residues in the CDR3. The germline CDR1 and CDR2 sequences are SQVTM and ANQGSEA.

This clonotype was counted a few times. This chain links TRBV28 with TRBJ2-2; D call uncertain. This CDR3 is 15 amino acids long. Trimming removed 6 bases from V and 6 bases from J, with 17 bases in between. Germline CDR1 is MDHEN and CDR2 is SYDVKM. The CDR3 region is CASSPTLNGAGELFF. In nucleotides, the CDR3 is TGTGCCAGCAGCCCTACCCTAAACGGTGCCGGGGAGCTGTTTTTT.

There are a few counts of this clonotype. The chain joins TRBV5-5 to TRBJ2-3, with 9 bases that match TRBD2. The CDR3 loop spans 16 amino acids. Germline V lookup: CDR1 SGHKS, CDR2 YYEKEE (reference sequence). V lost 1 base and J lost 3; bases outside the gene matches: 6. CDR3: CASSLYSGGSTDTQYF. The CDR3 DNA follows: TGTGCCAGCAGCTTGTATAGCGGGGGAAGTACAGATACGCAGTATTTT.